The 15 T cell receptor beta chains below were found in one sample sequenced in a study of blood T cell repertoires in COVID-19. Some clones are missing from TCRdb's copy, which holds only in-frame ones; the method was immunoSEQ multiplex PCR. In the table there are about 220,000 clones, approximately 81% of which are singletons. Sequenced material: peripheral blood. These receptor sequences come from a woman of 80 years or more with acute or convalescent COVID-19.

The chain uses TRBV5-5 and TRBJ1-4; 10 bases match TRBD1. V dropped 4 bases and J dropped 7; count of bases not matched to a gene: 13. The germline V gene encodes CDR1 SGHKS and CDR2 YYEKEE (reference sequence). CDR3 length: 17 amino acids. The CDR3 protein is CASSPGTGVGSGEKLFF. CDR3 DNA sequence: TGTGCCAGCAGCCCGGGGACAGGGGTGGGGTCGGGTGAAAAACTGTTTTTT.

This rearrangement joins TRBV28 to TRBJ2-7, with 7 bases lining up with TRBD1. CDR3 size: 16 residues. Germline-derived CDR1 and CDR2 are MDHEN and SYDVKM. The J segment lost 3 bases and the V segment lost 5 bases, leaving 13 bases of the junction unmatched. The CDR3 sequence: CASSTRGQETYYEQYF. The CDR3 nucleotides read TGTGCCAGCAGTACGCGCGGACAGGAGACTTACTACGAGCAGTACTTC.

The chain employs TRBV7-9 and TRBJ1-1; 7 bases are a match to TRBD1. CDR1 SEHNR and CDR2 FQNEAQ come from the germline V gene (reference sequence). This CDR3 is built from 12 residues. With 4 bases clipped from V and 11 bases from J, the junction kept 7 bases outside the gene matches. The CDR3 is CASSSGQRDAFF. CDR3 sequence (DNA): TGTGCCAGCAGCTCGGGACAGCGCGACGCTTTCTTT.

The chain links TRBV27 to TRBJ2-1, with 8 bases fitting TRBD2. CDR1 and CDR2 from the germline V gene are MNHEY and SMNVEV (reference sequence). Losses at the gene ends were 6 bases for V and 0 bases for J; bases not matched to a gene: 4. The CDR3 is made up of 15 amino acids. The CDR3: CASRLSGVSYNEQFF. CDR3 DNA sequence: TGTGCCAGCAGACTTAGCGGGGTCTCCTACAATGAGCAGTTCTTC.

Only one count was recorded for this clone. This chain connects TRBV5-4 to TRBJ1-2, with 11 bases identical to TRBD1. The CDR3 has 15 amino acids. V lost 1 base, J lost 3 bases, and 2 bases stayed unmatched. CDR1 and CDR2 from the germline V gene are SGHNT and YYREEE (reference sequence). The CDR3: CASSLQDRGHYGYTF. In DNA form, the CDR3 reads TGTGCCAGCAGCTTGCAGGACAGGGGGCACTATGGCTACACCTTC.

This chain connects TRBV2 to TRBJ2-5, with D tentatively TRBD2 (7 bases). Trimming shortened V by 7 bases and J by 4 bases, and 25 bases separated the two germline ends. This CDR3 region has 17 residues. CDR1 and CDR2 from the germline V gene are SNHLY and FYNNEI. Here the CDR3 DNA reads TGTGCCAGCAAGGGGGGGTTGCTCGGCCTCTGGCGAGAGACCCAGTACTTC. Translation gives CASKGGLLGLWRETQYF.

This clone was counted a few times. The V call is TRBV25-1, the J call TRBJ1-1; D not certain. This CDR3 has 15 amino acids. The germline CDR1 and CDR2 sequences are MGHDK and SYGVNS. V gave up 5 bases and J gave up 4 bases, with 17 bases separating them. The chain's CDR3 is CASSPVYPGSTEAFF. CDR3 bases: TGTGCCAGCAGTCCAGTGTATCCGGGTAGCACTGAAGCTTTCTTT. Based on the CDR3 plus reference TRBV25-1 and TRBJ1-1, the full variable domain is EADIYQTPRYLVIGTGKKITLECSQTMGHDKMYWYQQDPGMELHLIHYSYGVNSTEKGDLSSESTVSRIRTEHFPLTLESARPSHTSQYLCASSPVYPGSTEAFFGQGTRLTVV.

This clone was seen once. The gene calls are TRBV27 and TRBJ2-5, with 7 bases aligning to TRBD1. After removal of 7 bases from V and 3 bases from J, the junction contained 8 bases not matched to a gene. The germline V gene encodes CDR1 MNHEY and CDR2 SMNVEV (reference sequence). This CDR3 contains 14 residues. The CDR3 DNA reads TGTGCCAGCAACGTGTTGGGACAGAAAGAGACCCAGTACTTC. This translates into CASNVLGQKETQYF.

V gene TRBV7-8 combines with J gene TRBJ1-2; 9 nucleotides align to TRBD1. The germline V gene has CDR1 SGHVS and CDR2 FQNEAQ. This CDR3 region has 15 residues. The V gene end was trimmed by 3 bases and the J gene end by 4 bases; junction bases not matched to a gene: 6. The CDR3 loop is CASSFLDRGSYGYTF. In DNA form, the CDR3 reads TGTGCCAGCAGCTTCCTGGACAGGGGTAGCTATGGCTACACCTTC. Looking up the rest from reference TRBV7-8 and TRBJ1-2 gives the full variable domain: GAGVSQSPRYKVAKRGQDVALRCDPISGHVSLFWYQQALGQGPEFLTYFQNEAQLDKSGLPSDRFFAERPEGSVSTLKIQRTQQEDSAVYLCASSFLDRGSYGYTFGSGTRLTVV.

V gene TRBV27 combines with J gene TRBJ1-2, with D perhaps TRBD1 (5 bases). Germline CDR1 MNHEY, CDR2 SMNVEV (reference sequence). V lost 6 bases, J lost 5 bases, and 16 bases lay in between. CDR3 size: 14 residues. CDR3 sequence: CASSAAPGIYGYTF. The CDR3 DNA sequence: TGTGCCAGCAGCGCTGCCCCAGGGATATATGGCTACACCTTC.

The genes are TRBV2 and TRBJ2-1; no definite D call. The V end was cut by 1 base, the J end by 9 bases, with 7 bases between. Germline loops: CDR1 SNHLY, CDR2 FYNNEI. The CDR3 length is 12 residues. The CDR3 spells CASSEVGGEQFF. The CDR3 region has the DNA TGTGCCAGCAGTGAAGTAGGCGGTGAGCAGTTCTTC.

The genes are TRBV7-2 and TRBJ1-1; D is unclear. V was shortened by 5 bases and J by 10 bases, with 20 bases between the two germline ends. This CDR3 has 14 residues. Per the germline V gene, CDR1 is SGHTA and CDR2 is FQGNSA. CDR3 protein: CASSPTTIRTSAFF. The DNA for the CDR3 is TGTGCCAGCAGCCCCACGACAATTCGTACGTCAGCTTTCTTT.

The chain combines TRBV30 with TRBJ1-2, with D possibly matching TRBD1 (5 bases). The CDR3 covers 15 residues. Germline-derived CDR1 and CDR2 are GTSNPN and SVGIG (reference sequence). Trimming cost V 0 bases and J 4 bases, with 15 bases left between them. CDR3: CAWSVTARAGYGYTF. The CDR3 region has the DNA TGTGCCTGGAGTGTTACCGCCAGGGCCGGCTATGGCTACACCTTC.

This rearrangement joins TRBV7-6 to TRBJ2-6; 9 bases agree with TRBD1. V shed 5 bases and J 0 bases; nucleotides not matched to a gene: 8. The CDR3 is 18 residues long. Per germline, CDR1 SGHVS and CDR2 FNYEAQ. The CDR3 bases are TGTGCCAGCAGCCCAAGGACAGGGGCAGACTCTGGGGCCAACGTCCTGACTTTC. Protein: CASSPRTGADSGANVLTF.

DNA of the CDR3: TGCGCCAGCAGCTCTGGGACAGGGAAACAAGAGACCCAGTACTTC. This sequence encodes CASSSGTGKQETQYF. The chain has TRBV5-1 and TRBJ2-5; 9 nucleotides align to TRBD1. From germline, CDR1 is SGHRS and CDR2 YFSETQ. Trimming at V came to 3 bases and at J to 2 bases, leaving 5 bases not matched to a gene. The CDR3 length is 15 residues.